The 18 T cell receptor beta chains in this list originate from one sample, sequenced in a study of blood T cells in healthy people across ages. Through a sample-barcoded 5' primer and a J-beta primer mix, a second PCR was run for roughly 6 to 11 cycles. Each CDR3 protein is one row after TCRdb ran MiXCR on the 5' RACE reads. This sample has under 2,000,000 distinct CDR3 sequences, with just under 50% found just once. The material sequenced was blood. These receptors came from a woman aged 40 to 55 in good health.

This clonotype was counted a single time. The rearrangement joins TRBV6-6 to TRBJ2-3; D uncertain. The CDR3 has 12 amino acids. Trimming shortened V by 7 bases and J by 5 bases, and 10 bases separated the two germline ends. Germline loops: CDR1 MNHNY, CDR2 SVGAGI (reference sequence). This CDR3 is CASKYSQDTQYF. CDR3 nucleotides: TGTGCCAGCAAATACAGCCAAGATACGCAGTATTTT.

In this sample, this clonotype turned up a few times. The CDR3 region has the DNA TGTGCCAGCAGTCCATCCGGGACTAGCGGGGGAAAGGATACGCAGTATTTT. As protein: CASSPSGTSGGKDTQYF. The chain has TRBV28 and TRBJ2-3; 14 bases line up with TRBD2. J gave up 6 bases and V 5 bases, and 10 bases lay outside the gene matches. The CDR3 has 17 amino acids. In germline, CDR1 is MDHEN, CDR2 SYDVKM.

The table lists this clonotype with a few counts. The chain carries TRBV4-1 and TRBJ2-1, with a tentative D call TRBD1 (5 bases). Germline CDR1 is MGHRA and CDR2 is YSYEKL. The CDR3 extends over 14 amino acids. Trimming cost V 0 bases and J 6 bases, with 9 bases left between them. The CDR3 coding sequence is TGCGCCAGCAGCCAAGATCGCAGGGTCAATGAGCAGTTCTTC. Translation gives CASSQDRRVNEQFF.

V gene TRBV29-1 combines with J gene TRBJ1-2, with TRBD1 identical over 12 bases. The CDR3 sequence is 15 residues long. Germline V gene lookup returns CDR1 SQVTM and CDR2 ANQGSEA. The junction had 9 bases not matched to a gene; V was cut back by 4 bases and J by 6 bases. The CDR3 coding sequence is TGCAGCGTTGTTAGGGACAGGGGGCGAGAGGATGGCTACACCTTC. It translates to CSVVRDRGREDGYTF.

The chain carries TRBV28 and TRBJ2-3; TRBD1 matches 7 bases. The CDR3 totals 16 residues. Germline lookup yields CDR1 MDHEN and CDR2 SYDVKM. Losses at the gene ends were 5 bases for V and 0 bases for J; bases not matched to a gene: 8. The CDR3 region is CASSTNRGPSTDTQYF. The CDR3 DNA is TGTGCCAGCAGTACCAACAGGGGTCCTAGCACAGATACGCAGTATTTT.

This chain uses TRBV5-1 with TRBJ1-4; 9 bases are a match to TRBD1. Germline CDR1 SGHRS, CDR2 YFSETQ. V trimming: 0 bases; J trimming: 5 bases; junction bases outside the gene matches: 8. The CDR3 runs 17 residues. The CDR3 is CASSLAQRGTGNEKLFF. The CDR3 nucleotides are TGCGCCAGCAGCTTGGCCCAACGAGGGACAGGGAATGAAAAACTGTTTTTT.

This clonotype was detected a few times. The chain is built from TRBV12-3 or TRBV12-4 and TRBJ2-1, with D tentatively TRBD2 (6 bases). The CDR3 is 15 residues long. V lost 0 bases and J 10 bases, leaving 16 bases between the germline ends. CDR3 in amino acids: CASSLAGGTAGEQFF. CDR3 coding DNA: TGTGCCAGCAGTTTAGCGGGGGGAACAGCCGGAGAGCAGTTCTTC.

As to this clonotype: The junction and the germline gene differ at one end; a read error may be behind it. The V gene is TRBV4-1, the J gene TRBJ2-2; 12 bases agree with TRBD2. In germline, CDR1 is MGHRA, CDR2 YSYEKL. The CDR3 consists of 18 residues. This chain's CDR3 is CASMGRPLAGGYGGELFF. As DNA, the CDR3 is TGTGCCAGCATGGGTCGGCCCCTAGCGGGGGGGTATGGCGGGGAGCTGTTTTTT.

The chain is built from TRBV6-6 and TRBJ2-1; TRBD2 matches at 10 bases. Germline CDR1 is MNHNY and CDR2 is SVGAGI (reference sequence). The V gene end was trimmed by 6 bases and the J gene end by 5 bases; junction bases not matched to a gene: 4. The CDR3 covers 14 residues. CDR3 DNA: TGTGCCAGCAGAATAGCGGGGGGACACAATGAGCAGTTCTTC. Translation gives CASRIAGGHNEQFF.

The chain joins TRBV7-9 to TRBJ2-4; D might be TRBD2 (6 bases). The CDR3 is 14 residues long. V lost 5 bases to trimming and J lost 7 bases, with 15 bases between them. Germline V lookup: CDR1 SEHNR, CDR2 FQNEAQ (reference sequence). CDR3 residues: CASSPGDVANIQYF. The CDR3 bases are TGTGCCAGCAGCCCGGGGGACGTCGCTAACATTCAGTACTTC.

This clonotype was detected a few times. This chain links TRBV5-1 with TRBJ2-7; D is possibly TRBD1 (6 bases). With 3 bases removed from V and 5 bases from J, the gap between germline ends came to 15 bases. The germline gives CDR1 SGHRS, CDR2 YFSETQ. The CDR3 contains 14 residues. In DNA, the CDR3 is TGCGCCAGCAGCTACCCTCAGGGGTCCCACGAGCAGTACTTC. It yields the protein CASSYPQGSHEQYF.

The rearrangement joins TRBV11-2 to TRBJ1-2; D is unresolved. V was cut by 5 bases and J by 7 bases, with 14 bases left in between. Germline loops: CDR1 SGHAT, CDR2 FQNNGV. There are 13 residues in the CDR3. CDR3 in amino acids: CASSPLRGFGYTF. The DNA of the CDR3 is TGTGCCAGCAGCCCTCTCCGCGGATTTGGCTACACCTTC.

This clonotype was seen a handful of times. The rearrangement uses TRBV6-5 and TRBJ2-4, with TRBD2 as a possible D gene (6 bases). The DNA end is more similar to TRBJ2-7, so the J call may be wrong. The CDR3 runs 16 residues. The V gene's germline CDR1 is MNHEY and CDR2 SVGAGI. The CDR3, as DNA: TGTGCCAGCAGTTCTAGACGTTCGATGAGGGGACTCGAGCAGTACTTC. Residues: CASSSRRSMRGLEQYF.

The rearrangement joins TRBV28 to TRBJ1-5; 11 bases map to TRBD1. V was pared by 6 bases and J by 6 bases, with 1 base of the junction left unmatched. Germline loops: CDR1 MDHEN, CDR2 SYDVKM. The CDR3 covers 13 residues. DNA for the CDR3: TGTGCCAGCAGAGGGACAGGGGGTCAGCCCCAGCATTTT. Its translation: CASRGTGGQPQHF. Supplemented by reference TRBV28 and TRBJ1-5, the full variable domain reads DVKVTQSSRYLVKRTGEKVFLECVQDMDHENMFWYRQDPGLGLRLIYFSYDVKMKEKGDIPEGYSVSREKKERFSLILESASTNQTSMYLCASRGTGGQPQHFGDGTRLSIL.

This chain joins TRBV6-2 or TRBV6-3 and TRBJ2-7; D gene ambiguous. CDR1 and CDR2 (germline): MNHEY, SVGEGT. This CDR3 has 15 residues. The V gene lost 4 bases and the J gene lost 0 bases, with 13 bases spanning the gap. The DNA for the CDR3 is TGTGCCAGCAGTTTCCGCCATTTATTCTCCTACGAGCAGTACTTC. Encoded protein: CASSFRHLFSYEQYF.

This clonotype was detected only a few times. V and J are TRBV4-1 and TRBJ2-5; D unresolved. Per germline, CDR1 MGHRA and CDR2 YSYEKL. The V gene lost 0 bases and the J gene lost 4 bases, with 9 bases spanning the gap. This CDR3 region has 14 residues. In DNA form, the CDR3 reads TGCGCCAGCAGCCAAGACGGTCCCAGAGAGACCCAGTACTTC. Protein product: CASSQDGPRETQYF.

The chain joins TRBV10-3 to TRBJ2-3; 8 positions agree with TRBD2. The germline CDR1 and CDR2 sequences are ENHRY and SYGVKD. CDR3 length equals 16 residues. Trimming cost V 0 bases and J 2 bases; bases outside gene matches: 4. The CDR3 region has the DNA TGTGCCATCAGTGAGTCAAGCGGGGGCCTCACAGATACGCAGTATTTT. Translating gives CAISESSGGLTDTQYF.

This clonotype has a handful of counts. V and J are TRBV6-5 and TRBJ2-3; D remains unclear. The CDR3 spans 14 residues. The germline gives CDR1 MNHEY, CDR2 SVGAGI. Trimming cost V 7 bases and J 2 bases, with 13 bases left between them. Here the CDR3 DNA reads TGTGCCAGCACGGGCCGCGGTTTCACAGATACGCAGTATTTT. It yields the protein CASTGRGFTDTQYF.